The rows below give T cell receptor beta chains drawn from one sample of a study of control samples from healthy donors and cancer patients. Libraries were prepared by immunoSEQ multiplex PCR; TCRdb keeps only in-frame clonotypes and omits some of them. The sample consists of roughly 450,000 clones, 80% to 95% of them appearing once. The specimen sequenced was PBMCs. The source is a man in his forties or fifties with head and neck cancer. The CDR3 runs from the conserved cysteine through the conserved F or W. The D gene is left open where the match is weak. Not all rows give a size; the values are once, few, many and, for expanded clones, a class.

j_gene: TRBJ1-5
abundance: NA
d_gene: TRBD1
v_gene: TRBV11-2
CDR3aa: CASSLGQGLYSNQPQHF
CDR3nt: TGTGCCAGCAGCTTGGGACAGGGCCTATATAGCAATCAGCCCCAGCATTTT

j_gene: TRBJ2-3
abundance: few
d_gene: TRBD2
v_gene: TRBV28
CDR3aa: CASRLGLAGDTDTQYF
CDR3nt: TGTGCCAGCAGGTTGGGACTAGCGGGAGACACAGATACGCAGTATTTT

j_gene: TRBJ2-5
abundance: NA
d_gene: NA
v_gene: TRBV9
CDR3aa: CASSVHGEETQYF
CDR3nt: TGTGCCAGCAGCGTCCACGGGGAAGAGACCCAGTACTTC

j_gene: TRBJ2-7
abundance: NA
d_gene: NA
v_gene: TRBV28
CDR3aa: CASSSPPRGAGYEQYF
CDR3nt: TGTGCCAGCAGTTCCCCGCCCAGAGGCGCCGGCTACGAGCAGTACTTC

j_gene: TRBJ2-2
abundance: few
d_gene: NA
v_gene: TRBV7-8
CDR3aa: CASREAQVNTGELFF
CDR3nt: TGTGCCAGCAGGGAAGCACAGGTCAACACCGGGGAGCTGTTTTTT

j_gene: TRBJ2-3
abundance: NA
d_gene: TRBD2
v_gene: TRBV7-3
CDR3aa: CASSFSQGPGGDTQYF
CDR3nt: TGTGCCAGCAGCTTTTCCCAGGGACCGGGAGGAGATACGCAGTATTTT

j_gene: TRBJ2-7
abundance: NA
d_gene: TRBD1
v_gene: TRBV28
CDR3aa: CASSPPGQHISYEQYF
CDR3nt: TGTGCCAGCAGTCCTCCGGGACAGCATATCTCCTACGAGCAGTACTTC

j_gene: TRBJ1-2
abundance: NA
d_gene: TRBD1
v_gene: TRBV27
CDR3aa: CASSPRTGGVGYTF
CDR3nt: TGTGCCAGCAGTCCACGGACAGGGGGCGTCGGCTACACCTTC

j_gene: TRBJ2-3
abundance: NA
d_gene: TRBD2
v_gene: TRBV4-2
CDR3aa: CASSPEGGLASDTQYF
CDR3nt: TGTGCCAGCAGCCCGGAAGGGGGACTAGCATCAGATACGCAGTATTTT

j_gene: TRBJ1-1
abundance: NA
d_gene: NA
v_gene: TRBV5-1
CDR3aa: CASSFEGGPYEAFF
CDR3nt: TGCGCCAGCAGCTTCGAGGGGGGGCCCTATGAAGCTTTCTTT

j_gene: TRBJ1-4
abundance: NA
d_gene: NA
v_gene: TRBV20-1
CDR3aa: CSASFVYEKLFF
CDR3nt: TGCAGTGCTAGTTTTGTATATGAAAAACTGTTTTTT